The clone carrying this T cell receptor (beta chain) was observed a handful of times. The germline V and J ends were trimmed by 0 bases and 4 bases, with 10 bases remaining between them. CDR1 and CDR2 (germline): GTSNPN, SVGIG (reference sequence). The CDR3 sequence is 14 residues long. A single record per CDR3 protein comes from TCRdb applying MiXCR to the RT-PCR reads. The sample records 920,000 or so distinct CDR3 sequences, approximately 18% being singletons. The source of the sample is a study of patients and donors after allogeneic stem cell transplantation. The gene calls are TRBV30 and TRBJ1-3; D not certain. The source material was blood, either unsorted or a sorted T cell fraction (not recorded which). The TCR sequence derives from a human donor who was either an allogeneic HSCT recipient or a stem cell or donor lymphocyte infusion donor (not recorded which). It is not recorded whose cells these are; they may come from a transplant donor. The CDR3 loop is CAWSVLIRGNTIYF. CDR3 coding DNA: TGTGCCTGGAGTGTACTGATTAGGGGAAACACCATATATTTT.